Shown below are 29 T cell receptor beta chains from a single sample sequenced in a study of post-analysis software for immune sequencing data. Whole-study results and caveats: Compared with controls, patients had more of five TRBV segments, including TRBV5-6, TRBV5-1 and TRBV20-1.

The antigens these receptors bind are not known. Carried by the TCR beta cDNA libraries were unique molecular identifiers. Each CDR3 protein is one row after TCRdb ran MiXCR on the PCR reads. Of around 710,000 distinct CDR3 sequences detected, under 60% appear once; the ten largest clones hold roughly 4.5%. The sequencing sample was made of blood. These receptors originate from a girl between 10 and 17 years old with multiple sclerosis.

The gene calls are TRBV7-2 and TRBJ1-4; D is perhaps TRBD1 (5 bases). There are 15 residues in the CDR3. Per the germline V gene, CDR1 is SGHTA and CDR2 is FQGNSA. V lost 4 bases and J 7 bases, leaving 16 bases between the germline ends. DNA for the CDR3: TGTGCCAGCAGCTCGAAAACAGGAGTAGGTGAAAAACTGTTTTTT. This encodes CASSSKTGVGEKLFF. Full variable domain (missing parts from reference TRBV7-2 and TRBJ1-4): GAGVSQSPSNKVTEKGKDVELRCDPISGHTALYWYRQSLGQGLEFLIYFQGNSAPDKSGLPSDRFSAERTGGSVSTLTIQRTQQEDSAVYLCASSSKTGVGEKLFFGSGTQLSVL.

V and J are TRBV6-6 and TRBJ2-7, with D unresolved. The ends were cut back, 8 bases at V and 6 bases at J, with 5 bases in the middle. The CDR3 spans 9 residues. Germline V gene lookup returns CDR1 MNHNY and CDR2 SVGAGI (reference sequence). CDR3 coding DNA: TGTGCCAGCGGTGGCGAGCAGTACTTC. Protein: CASGGEQYF.

This clonotype has just a few counts. J is TRBJ2-6 and V is TRBV6-6, with D unclear. Germline CDR1 reads MNHNY; CDR2 reads SVGAGI (reference sequence). The CDR3 has 12 residues. Trimming left V 4 bases short and J 6 bases short, with 4 bases between. CDR3 protein: CASSFTANVLTF. The CDR3 nucleotides are TGTGCCAGCAGTTTTACGGCCAACGTCCTGACTTTC.

With regard to this clonotype: This sequence may be a read error, since a much larger clone differs from it by one base. This chain connects TRBV20-1 to TRBJ2-5; unclear D gene. V lost 2 bases to trimming and J lost 1 base, with 2 bases between them. Germline V gene sequence: CDR1 DFQATT, CDR2 SNEGSKA (reference sequence). The CDR3 contains 11 residues. DNA for the CDR3: TGCAGTGCTAGACTCCAAGAGACCCAGTACTTC. It encodes CSARLQETQYF.

The DNA for the CDR3 is TGTGCCAGCAGCCATGAGGGGGGCGCGTCAGATACGCAGTATTTT. This codes for CASSHEGGASDTQYF. V is TRBV7-3 and J is TRBJ2-3; possibly TRBD1 or TRBD2 for D (6 bases each). CDR1 and CDR2 from the germline V gene are SGHTA and FQGTGA. The CDR3 is 15 residues long. Trimming took off 5 bases at V and 4 bases at J, with 16 bases between the two ends.

The chain carries TRBV11-2 and TRBJ2-7; TRBD2 agrees at 8 bases. The J segment lost 0 bases and the V segment lost 2 bases, leaving 9 bases of the junction unmatched. This CDR3 is built from 17 residues. Per the germline V gene, CDR1 is SGHAT and CDR2 is FQNNGV. Here the CDR3 reads CASSLFPPLADSYEQYF. For the CDR3, the DNA is TGTGCCAGCAGCTTATTCCCTCCACTAGCGGACTCCTACGAGCAGTACTTC.

The V call is TRBV4-3, the J call TRBJ2-7, with unresolved D. The germline CDR1 and CDR2 sequences are LGHNA and YSLEER. V dropped 4 bases and J dropped 3 bases, with 16 bases sitting between them. There are 15 residues in the CDR3. CDR3 DNA sequence: TGCGCCAGCAGCCCCTACGACGATGCCGGCTACGAGCAGTACTTC. Amino acid sequence: CASSPYDDAGYEQYF.

V usage is TRBV4-3 and J usage is TRBJ2-1; 12 bases match TRBD2. Trimming took 4 bases from V and 12 from J; bases not matched to a gene: 7. The CDR3 runs to 14 residues. Germline CDR1 and CDR2: LGHNA and YSLEER. CDR3 nucleotides: TGCGCCAGCAGCCGGGGACTAGCGGGTATAGGGCAGTTCTTC. The encoded protein is CASSRGLAGIGQFF.

This clonotype was detected only a few times. The chain links TRBV7-6 to TRBJ2-3, with 9 bases fitting TRBD2. The germline gives CDR1 SGHVS, CDR2 FNYEAQ. The V gene end was trimmed by 1 base and the J gene end by 2 bases; junction bases not matched to a gene: 4. This CDR3 comprises 16 residues. The CDR3 sequence: CASSLGAGGITDTQYF. The CDR3 DNA reads TGTGCCAGCAGCTTAGGGGCGGGAGGGATCACAGATACGCAGTATTTT.

V is TRBV6-6 and J is TRBJ2-2; 10 nucleotides agree with TRBD1. Per germline, CDR1 MNHNY and CDR2 SVGAGI (reference sequence). V lost 6 bases, J lost 2 bases, and 3 bases stayed unmatched. The CDR3 runs to 15 residues. CDR3 nucleotides: TGTGCCAGCAGCCGACAGGGGGCAAACACCGGGGAGCTGTTTTTT. Encoded protein: CASSRQGANTGELFF.

CDR3 amino acids: CSANGLGYNEQFF. Written as DNA, the CDR3 is TGCAGTGCTAACGGACTAGGGTACAATGAGCAGTTCTTC. The rearrangement joins TRBV20-1 to TRBJ2-1; 7 bases are a match to TRBD2. Losses at the gene ends were 4 bases for V and 4 bases for J; bases not matched to a gene: 4. The CDR3 covers 13 residues. Germline V gene lookup returns CDR1 DFQATT and CDR2 SNEGSKA (reference sequence).

The CDR3 DNA sequence: TGTGCCAGCAGCTCCCCCACAGGGGGCGAGGGCAATCAGCCCCAGCATTTT. It codes for CASSSPTGGEGNQPQHF. The V call is TRBV7-3, the J call TRBJ1-5, with 9 bases identical to TRBD1. J gave up 2 bases and V 4 bases, and 9 bases lay outside the gene matches. Germline V lookup: CDR1 SGHTA, CDR2 FQGTGA. The length of the CDR3 is 17 residues.

The chain has TRBV20-1 and TRBJ2-5; tentatively, D is TRBD1 (5 bases). Trimming removed 3 bases at V and 11 bases at J, with 25 bases between. The V gene's germline CDR1 is DFQATT and CDR2 SNEGSKA (reference sequence). This CDR3 comprises 15 residues. This CDR3 reads CSASRRRRQWNEQYF. CDR3 sequence (DNA): TGCAGTGCTAGTCGGCGCCGGAGACAGTGGAATGAGCAGTACTTC.

The sample holds one count of this clonotype. The chain recombines TRBV6-1 with TRBJ1-5; 8 bases are a match to TRBD1. The CDR3 has 13 residues. Germline trimming cut 2 bases from V and 9 bases from J; bases unmatched to any gene: 3. Per the germline V gene, CDR1 is MNHNS and CDR2 is SASEGT. The CDR3 region has the DNA TGTGCCAGCAGTGAAACAGGGGGATGGCCCCAGCATTTT. Translating gives CASSETGGWPQHF.

The rearrangement uses TRBV12-3 or TRBV12-4 and TRBJ2-1; the match to TRBD1 covers 9 bases. Trimming cost V 6 bases and J 0 bases; bases outside gene matches: 12. This CDR3 is built from 18 residues. The CDR3 loop reads CASSRPGTGSSSYNEQFF. The DNA of the CDR3 is TGTGCCAGCAGCCGTCCCGGGACAGGGTCTAGCTCCTACAATGAGCAGTTCTTC.

The rearrangement uses TRBV27 and TRBJ1-2; D not resolved. Trimming removed 5 bases from V and 5 bases from J, with 12 bases in between. The germline gives CDR1 MNHEY, CDR2 SMNVEV (reference sequence). The CDR3 sequence is 13 residues long. The DNA of the CDR3 is TGTGCCAGCAGTCTATATCATGGGTATGGCTACACCTTC. Protein product: CASSLYHGYGYTF.

This clonotype came up a few times. The chain employs TRBV3-1 and TRBJ1-2, with 8 nucleotides matching TRBD1. J gave up 5 bases and V 4 bases, and 6 bases lay outside the gene matches. The CDR3 spans 14 residues. Per germline, CDR1 LGHDT and CDR2 YNNKEL (reference sequence). The CDR3, as DNA: TGTGCCAGCAGCCCATTCGACAGGGGATATGGCTACACCTTC. Its translation is CASSPFDRGYGYTF. Variable domain in full (rest from reference TRBV3-1 and TRBJ1-2): DTAVSQTPKYLVTQMGNDKSIKCEQNLGHDTMYWYKQDSKKFLKIMFSYNNKELIINETVPNRFSPKSPDKAHLNLHINSLELGDSAVYFCASSPFDRGYGYTFGSGTRLTVV.

This chain uses TRBV4-1 with TRBJ2-1, with 13 bases aligning to TRBD2. The V gene's germline CDR1 is MGHRA and CDR2 YSYEKL. The CDR3 is 17 residues long. J gave up 8 bases and V 0 bases, and 7 bases lay outside the gene matches. CDR3 loop: CASSQEWRTSGSDEQFF. DNA of the CDR3: TGCGCCAGCAGCCAAGAATGGCGGACTAGCGGGAGCGATGAGCAGTTCTTC.

The chain combines TRBV29-1 with TRBJ1-4; D is undetermined. This CDR3 region has 12 residues. V lost 7 bases and J 7 bases, leaving 13 bases between the germline ends. CDR1 and CDR2 from the germline V gene are SQVTM and ANQGSEA. The CDR3 DNA reads TGCAGCGCGGCCGGGGATACTGAAAAACTGTTTTTT. Residues: CSAAGDTEKLFF. The whole variable domain, filled in from reference TRBV29-1 and TRBJ1-4, reads SAVISQKPSRDICQRGTSLTIQCQVDSQVTMMFWYRQQPGQSLTLIATANQGSEATYESGFVIDKFPISRPNLTFSTLTVSNMSPEDSSIYLCSAAGDTEKLFFGSGTQLSVL.

CDR3 sequence reads: CSVTGGADTQYF. Written as DNA, the CDR3 is TGCAGCGTTACAGGGGGCGCAGATACGCAGTATTTT. The genes are TRBV29-1 and TRBJ2-3; 9 bases line up with TRBD1. After removal of 5 bases from V and 4 bases from J, the junction contained 1 base not matched to a gene. CDR3 size: 12 residues. Germline loops: CDR1 SQVTM, CDR2 ANQGSEA.

This chain links TRBV3-1 with TRBJ2-7; 14 bases line up with TRBD2. Per the germline V gene, CDR1 is LGHDT and CDR2 is YNNKEL (reference sequence). The length of the CDR3 is 16 residues. J lost 5 bases, V lost 4 bases, and 7 bases had no gene match. The chain's CDR3 is CASSPGLAGVNHEQYF. The CDR3 DNA is TGTGCCAGCAGCCCGGGACTAGCGGGAGTAAACCACGAGCAGTACTTC.

V usage is TRBV28 and J usage is TRBJ1-5; D possibly corresponds to TRBD1 (5 bases). CDR3 size: 14 residues. The germline gives CDR1 MDHEN, CDR2 SYDVKM. V gave up 7 bases and J gave up 10 bases, with 20 bases separating them. CDR3 sequence: CASTLLQDGSPQHF. DNA of the CDR3: TGTGCCAGCACCCTACTACAGGACGGCTCCCCCCAGCATTTT.

This rearrangement joins TRBV20-1 to TRBJ2-5; 12 positions match TRBD2. The last part of the DNA fits TRBJ2-1 better; the J call may be wrong. This CDR3 is built from 16 residues. The germline V gene encodes CDR1 DFQATT and CDR2 SNEGSKA (reference sequence). CDR3 region: CSASPASGRAEETQFF. The CDR3 region has the DNA TGCAGTGCTAGCCCCGCTAGCGGGAGGGCCGAGGAGACCCAGTTCTTC.

This clonotype appeared a few times. The gene calls are TRBV10-3 and TRBJ1-1, with no clear D. Between the trimmed V and J ends, which lost 2 bases and 5 bases, there was a span of 9 bases. This CDR3 contains 13 residues. The germline V gene has CDR1 ENHRY and CDR2 SYGVKD. CDR3 in DNA: TGTGCCATCAGTGAGGGGAGAGGGACTGAAGCTTTCTTT. Its translation: CAISEGRGTEAFF.

The rearrangement joins TRBV12-3 or TRBV12-4 to TRBJ2-3, with D perhaps matching TRBD1 (6 bases). The CDR3 totals 15 residues. The V and J ends lost 5 bases and 2 bases respectively, with 14 bases between them. CDR3 nucleotide sequence: TGTGCCAGCAGTCCCGGGACGGGACACACAGATACGCAGTATTTT. Translating it yields CASSPGTGHTDTQYF.

The rearrangement uses TRBV7-9 and TRBJ2-5; D gene ambiguous. CDR3 length equals 16 residues. Germline V CDR1 and CDR2: SEHNR, FQNEAQ (reference sequence). V lost 3 bases, J lost 4 bases, and 18 bases lay in between. This chain's CDR3 is CASSFRVRPDRETQYF. DNA for the CDR3: TGTGCCAGCAGCTTCCGCGTGCGGCCAGATAGAGAGACCCAGTACTTC. The full variable domain, its missing parts supplied by reference TRBV7-9 and TRBJ2-5, is DTGVSQNPRHKITKRGQNVTFRCDPISEHNRLYWYRQTLGQGPEFLTYFQNEAQLEKSRLLSDRFSAERPKGSFSTLEIQRTEQGDSAMYLCASSFRVRPDRETQYFGPGTRLLVL.

Only a few counts were recorded for this clonotype. The gene calls are TRBV7-8 and TRBJ2-1, with 9 bases matching TRBD2. Germline V gene lookup returns CDR1 SGHVS and CDR2 FQNEAQ. Trimming cost V 0 bases and J 5 bases; bases outside gene matches: 5. The CDR3 has 16 residues. CDR3 amino acids: CASSLALPSGDNEQFF. Here the CDR3 DNA reads TGTGCCAGCAGCTTAGCCCTACCTAGCGGGGACAATGAGCAGTTCTTC.

The V and J genes are TRBV7-3 and TRBJ1-6; no reliable D call. The CDR3 contains 14 residues. Germline V gene sequence: CDR1 SGHTA, CDR2 FQGTGA. V shed 2 bases and J shed 8 bases, with 10 bases lying between them. CDR3 in DNA: TGTGCCAGCAGCTTAGCGGCAGAATATTCACCCCTCCACTTT. It translates to CASSLAAEYSPLHF.

This chain joins TRBV9 and TRBJ1-1, with TRBD1 matching 7 bases. The CDR3 totals 16 residues. Looked up from germline, CDR1 is SGDLS and CDR2 is YYNGEE. The ends lost 0 bases at V and 6 bases at J; junction bases unmatched: 11. The CDR3: CASSVDPRGGRAEAFF. CDR3 sequence (DNA): TGTGCCAGCAGCGTAGACCCCAGAGGGGGCAGGGCTGAAGCTTTCTTT.